One TCR beta chain is described in this entry. This sample stems from a study of blood T cell repertoires in COVID-19. Study-level information: Some COVID-19 samples were acute and others convalescent; all came from the United States, Italy and Spain. T cells, B-cell-depleted T cells, or PBMCs supplied cDNA or gDNA.

Authors' analysis steps: Counts of nucleated cells, estimated from reference gene primer amplification, were obtained. Using immunoSEQ multiplex PCR, the repertoire was profiled, and TCRdb retains in-frame clones only, with some absent. That table furnishes V, J and clone size, whereas the DNA furnished D and trimming. The sample lists some 520,000 clones, roughly nine tenths occurring once. Seattle researchers signed up patients amid active infection and tracked them longitudinally. The CDR3 consists of 18 residues. The trim removed 5 bases at V and 6 bases at J, leaving 18 bases unmatched. Germline V gene sequence: CDR1 SSHAT, CDR2 FNYEAQ (reference sequence).

This chain joins TRBV7-7 and TRBJ2-3, with 9 bases that match TRBD2. This clonotype was sampled from a young man with COVID-19, enrolled during active disease. The source material was peripheral blood. DNA for the CDR3: TGTGCCAGCAGCGGGACTAGCTTTAACCGGATCGAACTCGATACGCAGTATTTT. Its protein product is CASSGTSFNRIELDTQYF.